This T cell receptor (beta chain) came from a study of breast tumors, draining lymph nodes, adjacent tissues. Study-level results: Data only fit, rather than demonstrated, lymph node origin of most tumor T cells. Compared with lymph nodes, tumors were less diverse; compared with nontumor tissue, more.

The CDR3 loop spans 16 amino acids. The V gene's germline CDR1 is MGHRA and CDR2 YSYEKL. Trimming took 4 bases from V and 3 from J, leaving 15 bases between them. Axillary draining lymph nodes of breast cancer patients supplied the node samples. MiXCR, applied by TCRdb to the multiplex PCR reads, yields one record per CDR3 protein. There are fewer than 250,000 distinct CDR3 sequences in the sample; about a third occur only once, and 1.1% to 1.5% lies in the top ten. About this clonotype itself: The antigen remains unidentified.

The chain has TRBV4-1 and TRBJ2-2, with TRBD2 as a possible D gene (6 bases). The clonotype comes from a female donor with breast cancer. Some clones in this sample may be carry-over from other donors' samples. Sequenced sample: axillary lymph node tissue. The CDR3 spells CASSRGPAGYTGELFF. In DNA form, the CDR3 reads TGCGCCAGCAGCCGAGGGCCAGCGGGTTACACCGGGGAGCTGTTTTTT.